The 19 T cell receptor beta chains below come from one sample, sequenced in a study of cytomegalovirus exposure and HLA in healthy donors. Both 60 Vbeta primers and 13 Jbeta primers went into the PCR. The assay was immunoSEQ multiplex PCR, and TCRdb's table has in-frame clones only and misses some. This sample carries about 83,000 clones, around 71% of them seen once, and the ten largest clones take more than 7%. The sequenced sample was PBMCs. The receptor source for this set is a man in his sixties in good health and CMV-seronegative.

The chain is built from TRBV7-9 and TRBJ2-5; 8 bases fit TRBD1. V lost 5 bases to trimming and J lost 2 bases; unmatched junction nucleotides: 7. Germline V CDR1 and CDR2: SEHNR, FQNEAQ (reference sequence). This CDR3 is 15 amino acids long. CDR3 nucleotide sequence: TGTGCCAGCAGCCAGGGGGACAGGTTACAAGAGACCCAGTACTTC. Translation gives CASSQGDRLQETQYF. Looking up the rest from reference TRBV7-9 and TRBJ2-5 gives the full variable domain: DTGVSQNPRHKITKRGQNVTFRCDPISEHNRLYWYRQTLGQGPEFLTYFQNEAQLEKSRLLSDRFSAERPKGSFSTLEIQRTEQGDSAMYLCASSQGDRLQETQYFGPGTRLLVL.

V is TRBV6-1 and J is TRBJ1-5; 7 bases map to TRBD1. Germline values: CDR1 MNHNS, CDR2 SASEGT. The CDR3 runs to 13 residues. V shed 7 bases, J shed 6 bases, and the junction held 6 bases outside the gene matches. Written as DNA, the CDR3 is TGTGCCAGCACACGACAGGGACCTCAGCCCCAGCATTTT. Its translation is CASTRQGPQPQHF.

This CDR3 is CASSREVNSPLHF. DNA for the CDR3: TGTGCCAGCAGCCGTGAGGTGAATTCACCCCTCCACTTT. The chain links TRBV6-5 to TRBJ1-6; no definite D call. The CDR3 runs 13 residues. Trimming removed 6 bases from V and 7 bases from J, with 10 bases in between. The V gene's germline CDR1 is MNHEY and CDR2 SVGAGI.

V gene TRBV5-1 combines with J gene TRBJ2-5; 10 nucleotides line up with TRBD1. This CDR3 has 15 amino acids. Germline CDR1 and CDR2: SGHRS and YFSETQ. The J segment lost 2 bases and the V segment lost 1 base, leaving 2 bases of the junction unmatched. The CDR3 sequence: CASSLRQGAQETQYF. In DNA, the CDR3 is TGCGCCAGCAGCTTGAGACAGGGGGCTCAAGAGACCCAGTACTTC.

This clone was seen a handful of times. The CDR3 loop is CASSIGDREDEKLFF. The DNA of the CDR3 is TGTGCCAGTAGTATTGGGGACAGGGAAGATGAAAAACTGTTTTTT. The chain has TRBV19 and TRBJ1-4; 9 nucleotides align to TRBD1. V lost 3 bases, J lost 6 bases, and 5 bases stayed unmatched. The CDR3 loop spans 15 amino acids. Germline assignment: CDR1 LNHDA and CDR2 SQIVND (reference sequence).

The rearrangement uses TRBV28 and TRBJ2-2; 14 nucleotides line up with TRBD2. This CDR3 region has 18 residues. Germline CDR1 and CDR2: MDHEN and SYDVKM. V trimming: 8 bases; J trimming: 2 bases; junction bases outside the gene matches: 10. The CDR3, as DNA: TGTGCCAGCGGAACACGACTAGCGGGAGGGATTAACACCGGGGAGCTGTTTTTT. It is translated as CASGTRLAGGINTGELFF.

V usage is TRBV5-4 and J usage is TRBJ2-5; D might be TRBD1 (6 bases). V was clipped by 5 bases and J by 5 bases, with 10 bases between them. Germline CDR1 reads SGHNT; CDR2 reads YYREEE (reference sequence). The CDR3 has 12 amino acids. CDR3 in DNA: TGTGCCAGCAGTTCTCAGGGGGAGACCCAGTACTTC. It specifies CASSSQGETQYF.

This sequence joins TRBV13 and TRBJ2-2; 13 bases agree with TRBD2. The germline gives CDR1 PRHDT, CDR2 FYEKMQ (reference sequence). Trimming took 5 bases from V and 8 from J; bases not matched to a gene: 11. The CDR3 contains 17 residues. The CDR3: CASSPTEGLAGEGELFF. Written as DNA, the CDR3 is TGTGCCAGCAGCCCGACTGAAGGACTAGCGGGGGAGGGGGAGCTGTTTTTT.

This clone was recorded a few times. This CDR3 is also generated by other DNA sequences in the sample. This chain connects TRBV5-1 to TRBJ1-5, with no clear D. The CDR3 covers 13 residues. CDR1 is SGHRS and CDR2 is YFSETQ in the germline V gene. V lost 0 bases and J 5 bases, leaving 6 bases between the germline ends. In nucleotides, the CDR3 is TGCGCCAGCAGCTTGGAGCCTTATCAGCCCCAGCATTTT. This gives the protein CASSLEPYQPQHF. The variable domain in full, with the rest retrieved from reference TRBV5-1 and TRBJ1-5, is KAGVTQTPRYLIKTRGQQVTLSCSPISGHRSVSWYQQTPGQGLQFLFEYFSETQRNKGNFPGRFSGRQFSNSRSEMNVSTLELGDSALYLCASSLEPYQPQHFGDGTRLSIL.

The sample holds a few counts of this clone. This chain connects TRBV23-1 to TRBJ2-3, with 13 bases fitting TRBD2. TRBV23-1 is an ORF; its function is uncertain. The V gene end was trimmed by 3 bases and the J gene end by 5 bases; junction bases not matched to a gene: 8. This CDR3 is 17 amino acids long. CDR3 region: CASSHTGLAGIGDTQYF. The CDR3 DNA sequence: TGCGCCAGCAGTCATACGGGACTAGCGGGAATTGGAGATACGCAGTATTTT.

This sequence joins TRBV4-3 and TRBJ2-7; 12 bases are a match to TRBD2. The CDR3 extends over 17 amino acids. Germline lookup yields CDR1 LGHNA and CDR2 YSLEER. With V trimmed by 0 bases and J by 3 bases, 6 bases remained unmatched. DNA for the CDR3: TGCGCCAGCAGCCAAGATCCGACTAGCGGGGGAATCTACGAGCAGTACTTC. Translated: CASSQDPTSGGIYEQYF.

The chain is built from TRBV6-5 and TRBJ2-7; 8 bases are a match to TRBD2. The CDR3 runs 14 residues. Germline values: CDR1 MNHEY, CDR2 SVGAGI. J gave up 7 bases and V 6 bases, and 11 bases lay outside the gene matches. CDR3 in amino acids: CASSQRGPQREQYF. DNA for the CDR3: TGTGCCAGCAGCCAGCGGGGGCCGCAGCGGGAGCAGTACTTC.

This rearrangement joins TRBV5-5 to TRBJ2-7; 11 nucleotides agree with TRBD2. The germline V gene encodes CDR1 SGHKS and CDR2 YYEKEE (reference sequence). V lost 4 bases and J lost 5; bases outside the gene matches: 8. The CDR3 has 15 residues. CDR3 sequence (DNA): TGTGCCAGCAGCCGGGGACTAGCGGAAAGGGACGAGCAGTACTTC. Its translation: CASSRGLAERDEQYF.

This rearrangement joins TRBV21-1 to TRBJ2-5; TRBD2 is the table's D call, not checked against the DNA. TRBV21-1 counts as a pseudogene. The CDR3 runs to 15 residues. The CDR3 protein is CASSKARLTQETQYF. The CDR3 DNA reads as TGTGCCAGCAGCAAAGCGAGACTCACCCAAGAGACCCAGTACTTC.

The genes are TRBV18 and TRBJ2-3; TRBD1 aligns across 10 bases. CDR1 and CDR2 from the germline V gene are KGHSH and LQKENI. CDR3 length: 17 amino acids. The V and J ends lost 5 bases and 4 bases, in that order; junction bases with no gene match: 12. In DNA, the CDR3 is TGTGCCAGCTCATTCTCCGGGACAGGGGACCTCCCAGATACGCAGTATTTT. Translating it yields CASSFSGTGDLPDTQYF.

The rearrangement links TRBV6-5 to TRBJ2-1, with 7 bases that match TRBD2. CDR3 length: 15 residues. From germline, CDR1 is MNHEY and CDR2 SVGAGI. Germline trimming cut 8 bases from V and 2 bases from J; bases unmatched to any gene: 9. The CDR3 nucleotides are TGTGCCAGCGGAAGCAGCGGGAAACCCTACAATGAGCAGTTCTTC. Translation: CASGSSGKPYNEQFF.

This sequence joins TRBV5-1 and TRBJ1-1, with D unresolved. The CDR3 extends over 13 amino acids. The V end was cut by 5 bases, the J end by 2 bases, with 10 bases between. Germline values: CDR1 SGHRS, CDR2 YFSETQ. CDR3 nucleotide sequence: TGCGCCAGCAGGGCGGGTGGCAACACTGAAGCTTTCTTT. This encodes CASRAGGNTEAFF. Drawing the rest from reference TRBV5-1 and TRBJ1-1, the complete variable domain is KAGVTQTPRYLIKTRGQQVTLSCSPISGHRSVSWYQQTPGQGLQFLFEYFSETQRNKGNFPGRFSGRQFSNSRSEMNVSTLELGDSALYLCASRAGGNTEAFFGQGTRLTVV.

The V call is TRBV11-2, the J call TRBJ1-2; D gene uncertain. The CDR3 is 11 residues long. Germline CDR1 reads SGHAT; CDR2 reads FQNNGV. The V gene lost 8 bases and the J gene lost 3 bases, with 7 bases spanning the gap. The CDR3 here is CASSGDYGYTF. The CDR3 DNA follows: TGTGCCAGCTCGGGAGACTATGGCTACACCTTC. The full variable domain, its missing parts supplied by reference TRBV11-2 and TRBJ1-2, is EAGVAQSPRYKIIEKRQSVAFWCNPISGHATLYWYQQILGQGPKLLIQFQNNGVVDDSQLPKDRFSAERLKGVDSTLKIQPAKLEDSAVYLCASSGDYGYTFGSGTRLTVV.

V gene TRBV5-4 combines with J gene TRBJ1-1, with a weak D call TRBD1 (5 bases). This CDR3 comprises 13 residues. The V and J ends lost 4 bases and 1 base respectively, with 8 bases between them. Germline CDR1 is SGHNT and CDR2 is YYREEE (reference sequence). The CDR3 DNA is TGTGCCAGCAGCCCCCAGGGGAACACTGAAGCTTTCTTT. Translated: CASSPQGNTEAFF. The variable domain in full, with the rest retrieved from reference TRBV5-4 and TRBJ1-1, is ETGVTQSPTHLIKTRGQQVTLRCSSQSGHNTVSWYQQALGQGPQFIFQYYREEENGRGNFPPRFSGLQFPNYSSELNVNALELDDSALYLCASSPQGNTEAFFGQGTRLTVV.